This record covers a single T cell receptor (beta chain). The sample comes from a study of Graves' ophthalmopathy and Graves' hyperthyroidism. RNA transcripts provided the template for amplifying TCR beta CDR3 regions. HTBI-primed first-round RT-PCR preceded second-round multiplex PCR. TCRdb ran MiXCR on the multiplex PCR reads and lists one entry per CDR3 protein. The table has over a million distinct CDR3 sequences, 36% seen once. The CDR3 has 14 amino acids. J was trimmed by 8 bases and V by 6 bases; bases with no gene match: 10. Germline V gene lookup returns CDR1 DFQATT and CDR2 SNEGSKA (reference sequence).

The receptor's source is an adult man with Graves' hyperthyroidism. The sequencing sample was made of peripheral blood or thyroid tissue (not recorded which). V and J are TRBV20-1 and TRBJ1-6, with TRBD1 matching 7 bases. In nucleotides, the CDR3 is TGCAGTGCCTCCGACAGGGATGCCTATTCACCCCTCCACTTT. This codes for CSASDRDAYSPLHF.